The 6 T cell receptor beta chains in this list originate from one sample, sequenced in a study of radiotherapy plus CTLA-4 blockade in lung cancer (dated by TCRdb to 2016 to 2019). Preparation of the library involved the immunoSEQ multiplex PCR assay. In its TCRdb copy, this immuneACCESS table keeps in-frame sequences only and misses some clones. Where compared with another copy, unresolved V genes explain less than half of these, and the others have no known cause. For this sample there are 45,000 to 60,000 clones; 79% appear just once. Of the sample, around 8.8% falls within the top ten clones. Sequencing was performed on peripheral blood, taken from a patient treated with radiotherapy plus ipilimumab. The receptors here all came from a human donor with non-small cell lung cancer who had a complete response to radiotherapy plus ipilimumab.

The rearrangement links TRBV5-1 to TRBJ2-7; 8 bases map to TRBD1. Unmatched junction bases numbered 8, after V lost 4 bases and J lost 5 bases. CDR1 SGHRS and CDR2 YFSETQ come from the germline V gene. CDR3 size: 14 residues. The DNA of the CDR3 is TGCGCCAGCAGCAGGGGGACAGGTCGGGACGAGCAGTACGTC. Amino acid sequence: CASSRGTGRDEQYV.

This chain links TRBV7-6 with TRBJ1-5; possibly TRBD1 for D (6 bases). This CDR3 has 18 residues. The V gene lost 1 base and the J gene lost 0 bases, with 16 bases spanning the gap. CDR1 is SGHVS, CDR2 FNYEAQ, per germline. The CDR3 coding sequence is TGTGCCAGCAGCTTAGAACAGGGAGGGACCATTAGCAATCAGCCCCAGCATTTT. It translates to CASSLEQGGTISNQPQHF.

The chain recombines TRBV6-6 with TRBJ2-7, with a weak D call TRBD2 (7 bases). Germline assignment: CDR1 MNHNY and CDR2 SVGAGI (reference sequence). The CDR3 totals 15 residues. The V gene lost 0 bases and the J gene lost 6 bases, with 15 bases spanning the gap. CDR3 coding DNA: TGTGCCAGCAGTTACTCCACCTTGGGGGGGCTCGAGCAGTACTTC. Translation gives CASSYSTLGGLEQYF.

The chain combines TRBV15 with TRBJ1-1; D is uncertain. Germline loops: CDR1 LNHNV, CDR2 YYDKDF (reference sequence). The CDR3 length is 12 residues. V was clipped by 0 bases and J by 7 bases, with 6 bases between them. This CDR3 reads CATSRETGEAFF. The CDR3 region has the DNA TGTGCCACCAGCAGAGAAACGGGTGAAGCTTTCTTT.

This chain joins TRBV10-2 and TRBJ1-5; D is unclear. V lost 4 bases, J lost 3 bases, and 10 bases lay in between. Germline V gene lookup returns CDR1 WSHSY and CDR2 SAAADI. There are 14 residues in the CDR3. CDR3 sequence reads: CASSVRLNNQPQHF. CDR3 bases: TGCGCCAGCAGTGTAAGACTCAACAATCAGCCCCAGCATTTT.

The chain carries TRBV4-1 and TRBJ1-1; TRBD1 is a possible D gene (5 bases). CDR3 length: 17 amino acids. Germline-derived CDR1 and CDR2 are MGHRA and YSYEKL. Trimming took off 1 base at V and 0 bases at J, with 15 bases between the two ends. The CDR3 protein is CASSQVIRGSMNTEAFF. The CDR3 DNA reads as TGCGCCAGCAGCCAAGTCATAAGGGGCTCTATGAACACTGAAGCTTTCTTT.